In its sample, the clone carrying this T cell receptor (beta chain) was seen a few times. Antigen unknown. These data come from a study of T-cell memory formation after mild COVID-19. General observations from the study: Still unconfirmed is whether the second-wave clones peaking on day 37 recognized SARS-CoV-2. From day 15 to 85, contracting clones were balanced between CD4 and CD8, whereas later expanders leaned toward CD4+. CM and EM subsets held most contracting CD4+ clones; EMRA held CD8+ ones.

The CDR3 has 15 residues. Germline CDR1 SGHRS, CDR2 YFSETQ. V lost 0 bases to trimming and J lost 3 bases, with 13 bases between them. In TCRdb, the 5' RACE reads were re-called with MiXCR into one record per CDR3 protein. The table has over 250,000 distinct CDR3 sequences, about a sixth seen once. Sequencing was performed on PBMCs or a T cell subset sorted from them (not recorded which). The chain employs TRBV5-1 and TRBJ2-7; D may be TRBD2 (7 bases). The TCR originated in a man in his late teens or twenties who had mild COVID-19 (a few samples of this study predate the infection). Cell type and time point are not known. The CDR3 is CASSLDAGAFYEQYF. CDR3 bases: TGCGCCAGCAGCTTGGATGCGGGGGCGTTCTACGAGCAGTACTTC.